The TCR beta chain under discussion was sequenced for a study of T cells in tuberculosis. Across the study: CD1B tetramers identified T cells specific for mycobacterial lipid GMM. Study outcomes and limitations: Cases with active tuberculosis were adults, while controls were adolescents. Active tuberculosis patients had shorter CDR3-alpha; the beta difference was nonsignificant.

Only in-frame clones appear in the TCRdb table, and some are missing; sequencing was by immunoSEQ multiplex PCR. The data show around 33,000 clones, under 95% seen once. A word on this clone: Antigen specificity is unknown.

Regarding time point: new active TB diagnosis, blood taken before or within 7 days of starting treatment. Germline CDR1 and CDR2: LNHNV and YYDKDF (reference sequence). The CDR3 extends over 14 amino acids. V was pared by 3 bases and J by 0 bases, with 8 bases between. This material consisted of PBMCs, taken at tuberculosis diagnosis. The rearrangement uses TRBV15 and TRBJ1-1; maybe TRBD1 (5 bases). This TCR came from an adult with tuberculosis. Here the CDR3 DNA reads TGTGCCACCAGCAGGGGGCCTTTGAACACTGAAGCTTTCTTT. It is translated as CATSRGPLNTEAFF.